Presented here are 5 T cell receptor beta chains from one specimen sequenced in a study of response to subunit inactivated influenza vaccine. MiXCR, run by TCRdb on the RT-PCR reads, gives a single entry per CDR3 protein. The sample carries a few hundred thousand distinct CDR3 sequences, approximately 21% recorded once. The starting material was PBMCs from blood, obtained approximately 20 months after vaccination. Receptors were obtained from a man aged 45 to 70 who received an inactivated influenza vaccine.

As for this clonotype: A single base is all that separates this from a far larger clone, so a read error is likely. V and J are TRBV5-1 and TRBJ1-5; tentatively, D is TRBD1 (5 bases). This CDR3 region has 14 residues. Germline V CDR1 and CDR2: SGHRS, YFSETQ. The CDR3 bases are TGCGCCGGCAGCTTGGTCGGGGGAAATCAGCCCCAGCATTTT. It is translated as CAGSLVGGNQPQHF.

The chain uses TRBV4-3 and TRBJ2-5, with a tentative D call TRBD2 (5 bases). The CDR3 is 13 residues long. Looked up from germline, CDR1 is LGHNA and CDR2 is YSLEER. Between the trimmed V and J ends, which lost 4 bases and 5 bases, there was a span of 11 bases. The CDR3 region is CASSPDLGETQYF. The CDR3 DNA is TGCGCCAGCAGCCCGGACTTGGGGGAGACCCAGTACTTC.

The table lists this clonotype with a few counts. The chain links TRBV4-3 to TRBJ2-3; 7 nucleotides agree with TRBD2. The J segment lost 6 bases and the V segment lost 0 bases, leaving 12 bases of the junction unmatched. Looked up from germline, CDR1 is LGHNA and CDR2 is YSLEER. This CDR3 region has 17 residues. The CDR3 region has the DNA TGCGCCAGCAGCCAAGATGACGCGGGAGTGAGTGGTGATACGCAGTATTTT. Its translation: CASSQDDAGVSGDTQYF.

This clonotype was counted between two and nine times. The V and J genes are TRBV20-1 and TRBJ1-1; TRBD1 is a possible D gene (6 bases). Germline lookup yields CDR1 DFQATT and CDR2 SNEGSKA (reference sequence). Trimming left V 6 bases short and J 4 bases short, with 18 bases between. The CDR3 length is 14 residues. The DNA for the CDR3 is TGCAGTGCCTTGATGTGGCGGGGGGCCACTGAAGCTTTCTTT. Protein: CSALMWRGATEAFF.

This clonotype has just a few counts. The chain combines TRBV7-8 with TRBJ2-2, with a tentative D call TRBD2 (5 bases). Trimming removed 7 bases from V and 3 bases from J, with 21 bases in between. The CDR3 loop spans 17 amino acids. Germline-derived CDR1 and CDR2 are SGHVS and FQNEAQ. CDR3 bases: TGTGCCAGCAACCCGCGTATCGGAGCTAGCCACACCGGGGAGCTGTTTTTT. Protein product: CASNPRIGASHTGELFF.